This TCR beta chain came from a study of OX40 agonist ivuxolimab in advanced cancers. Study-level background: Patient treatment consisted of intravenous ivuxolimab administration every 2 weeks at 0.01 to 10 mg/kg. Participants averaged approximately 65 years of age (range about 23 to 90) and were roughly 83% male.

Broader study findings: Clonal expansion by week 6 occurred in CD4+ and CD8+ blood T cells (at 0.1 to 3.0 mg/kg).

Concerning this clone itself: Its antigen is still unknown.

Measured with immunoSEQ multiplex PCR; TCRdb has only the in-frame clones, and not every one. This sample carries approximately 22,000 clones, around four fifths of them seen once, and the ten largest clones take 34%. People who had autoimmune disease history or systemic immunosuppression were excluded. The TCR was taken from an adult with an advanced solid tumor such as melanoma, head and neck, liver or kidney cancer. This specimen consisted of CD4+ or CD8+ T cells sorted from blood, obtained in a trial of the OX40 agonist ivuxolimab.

This chain's CDR3 is CASSSEGYTEAFF. The CDR3 DNA is TGTGCCAGCAGCTCCGAGGGCTACACTGAAGCTTTCTTT. This chain joins TRBV7-3 and TRBJ1-1; no definite D call. Germline V lookup: CDR1 SGHTA, CDR2 FQGTGA. The CDR3 runs to 13 residues. The V gene lost 4 bases and the J gene lost 3 bases, with 9 bases spanning the gap.